The clone carrying this TCR beta chain was recorded a few times. V lost 1 base and J lost 11, with 11 bases in between. The CDR3 runs to 12 residues. CDR1 and CDR2 from the germline V gene are SGHTA and FQGNSA. Researchers amplified the TCR beta CDR3 regions from RNA transcripts. First-round RT-PCR of the TCR CDR3 relied on the HTBI primer set. TCRdb re-called the multiplex PCR reads through MiXCR, storing one row per CDR3 protein. The sample has about 760,000 distinct CDR3 sequences; 35% are singletons. This sample was taken from a study of T cells in Graves' hyperthyroidism and ophthalmopathy. Hyperthyroidism was newly diagnosed in patients aged 18 to 65 (duration under 2 months).

The receptor comes from a woman in her 40s with Graves' hyperthyroidism. Sequencing input: blood. The chain carries TRBV7-2 and TRBJ1-1; no clear D. The CDR3 reads CASSLEFGRAFF. CDR3 bases: TGTGCCAGCAGCTTAGAGTTCGGTAGGGCTTTCTTT.